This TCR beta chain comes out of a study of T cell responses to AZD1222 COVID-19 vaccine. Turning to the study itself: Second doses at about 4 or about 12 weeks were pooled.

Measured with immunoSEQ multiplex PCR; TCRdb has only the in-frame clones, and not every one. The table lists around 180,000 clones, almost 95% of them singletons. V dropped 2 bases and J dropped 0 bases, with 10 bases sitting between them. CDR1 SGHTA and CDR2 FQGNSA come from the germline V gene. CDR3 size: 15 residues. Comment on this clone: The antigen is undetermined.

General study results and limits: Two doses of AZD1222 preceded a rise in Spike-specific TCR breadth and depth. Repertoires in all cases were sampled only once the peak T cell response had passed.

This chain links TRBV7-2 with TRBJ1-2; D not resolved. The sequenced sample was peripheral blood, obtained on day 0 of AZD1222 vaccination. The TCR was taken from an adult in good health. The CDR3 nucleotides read TGTGCCAGCAGCTTAAGTCCAGGCACTAACTATGGCTACACCTTC. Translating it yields CASSLSPGTNYGYTF.